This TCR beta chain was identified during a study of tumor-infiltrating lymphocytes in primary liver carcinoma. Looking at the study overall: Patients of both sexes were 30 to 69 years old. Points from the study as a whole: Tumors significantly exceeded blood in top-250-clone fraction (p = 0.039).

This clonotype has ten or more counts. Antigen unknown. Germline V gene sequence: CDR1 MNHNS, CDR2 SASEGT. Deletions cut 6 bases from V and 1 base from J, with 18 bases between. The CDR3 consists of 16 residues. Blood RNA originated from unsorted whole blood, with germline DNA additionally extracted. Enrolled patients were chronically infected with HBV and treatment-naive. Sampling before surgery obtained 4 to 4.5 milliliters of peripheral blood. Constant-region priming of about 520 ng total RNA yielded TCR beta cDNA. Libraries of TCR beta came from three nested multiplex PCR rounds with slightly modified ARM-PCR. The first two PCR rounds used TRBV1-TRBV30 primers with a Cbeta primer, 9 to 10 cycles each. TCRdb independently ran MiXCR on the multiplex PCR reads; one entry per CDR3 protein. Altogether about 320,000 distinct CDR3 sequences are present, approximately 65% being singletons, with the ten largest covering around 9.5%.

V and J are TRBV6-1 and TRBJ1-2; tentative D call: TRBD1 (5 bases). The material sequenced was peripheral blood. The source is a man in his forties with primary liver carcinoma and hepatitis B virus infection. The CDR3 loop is CASSPFSQGLNYGYTF. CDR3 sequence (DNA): TGTGCCAGCAGCCCCTTCTCGCAGGGCCTTAACTATGGCTACACCTTC.